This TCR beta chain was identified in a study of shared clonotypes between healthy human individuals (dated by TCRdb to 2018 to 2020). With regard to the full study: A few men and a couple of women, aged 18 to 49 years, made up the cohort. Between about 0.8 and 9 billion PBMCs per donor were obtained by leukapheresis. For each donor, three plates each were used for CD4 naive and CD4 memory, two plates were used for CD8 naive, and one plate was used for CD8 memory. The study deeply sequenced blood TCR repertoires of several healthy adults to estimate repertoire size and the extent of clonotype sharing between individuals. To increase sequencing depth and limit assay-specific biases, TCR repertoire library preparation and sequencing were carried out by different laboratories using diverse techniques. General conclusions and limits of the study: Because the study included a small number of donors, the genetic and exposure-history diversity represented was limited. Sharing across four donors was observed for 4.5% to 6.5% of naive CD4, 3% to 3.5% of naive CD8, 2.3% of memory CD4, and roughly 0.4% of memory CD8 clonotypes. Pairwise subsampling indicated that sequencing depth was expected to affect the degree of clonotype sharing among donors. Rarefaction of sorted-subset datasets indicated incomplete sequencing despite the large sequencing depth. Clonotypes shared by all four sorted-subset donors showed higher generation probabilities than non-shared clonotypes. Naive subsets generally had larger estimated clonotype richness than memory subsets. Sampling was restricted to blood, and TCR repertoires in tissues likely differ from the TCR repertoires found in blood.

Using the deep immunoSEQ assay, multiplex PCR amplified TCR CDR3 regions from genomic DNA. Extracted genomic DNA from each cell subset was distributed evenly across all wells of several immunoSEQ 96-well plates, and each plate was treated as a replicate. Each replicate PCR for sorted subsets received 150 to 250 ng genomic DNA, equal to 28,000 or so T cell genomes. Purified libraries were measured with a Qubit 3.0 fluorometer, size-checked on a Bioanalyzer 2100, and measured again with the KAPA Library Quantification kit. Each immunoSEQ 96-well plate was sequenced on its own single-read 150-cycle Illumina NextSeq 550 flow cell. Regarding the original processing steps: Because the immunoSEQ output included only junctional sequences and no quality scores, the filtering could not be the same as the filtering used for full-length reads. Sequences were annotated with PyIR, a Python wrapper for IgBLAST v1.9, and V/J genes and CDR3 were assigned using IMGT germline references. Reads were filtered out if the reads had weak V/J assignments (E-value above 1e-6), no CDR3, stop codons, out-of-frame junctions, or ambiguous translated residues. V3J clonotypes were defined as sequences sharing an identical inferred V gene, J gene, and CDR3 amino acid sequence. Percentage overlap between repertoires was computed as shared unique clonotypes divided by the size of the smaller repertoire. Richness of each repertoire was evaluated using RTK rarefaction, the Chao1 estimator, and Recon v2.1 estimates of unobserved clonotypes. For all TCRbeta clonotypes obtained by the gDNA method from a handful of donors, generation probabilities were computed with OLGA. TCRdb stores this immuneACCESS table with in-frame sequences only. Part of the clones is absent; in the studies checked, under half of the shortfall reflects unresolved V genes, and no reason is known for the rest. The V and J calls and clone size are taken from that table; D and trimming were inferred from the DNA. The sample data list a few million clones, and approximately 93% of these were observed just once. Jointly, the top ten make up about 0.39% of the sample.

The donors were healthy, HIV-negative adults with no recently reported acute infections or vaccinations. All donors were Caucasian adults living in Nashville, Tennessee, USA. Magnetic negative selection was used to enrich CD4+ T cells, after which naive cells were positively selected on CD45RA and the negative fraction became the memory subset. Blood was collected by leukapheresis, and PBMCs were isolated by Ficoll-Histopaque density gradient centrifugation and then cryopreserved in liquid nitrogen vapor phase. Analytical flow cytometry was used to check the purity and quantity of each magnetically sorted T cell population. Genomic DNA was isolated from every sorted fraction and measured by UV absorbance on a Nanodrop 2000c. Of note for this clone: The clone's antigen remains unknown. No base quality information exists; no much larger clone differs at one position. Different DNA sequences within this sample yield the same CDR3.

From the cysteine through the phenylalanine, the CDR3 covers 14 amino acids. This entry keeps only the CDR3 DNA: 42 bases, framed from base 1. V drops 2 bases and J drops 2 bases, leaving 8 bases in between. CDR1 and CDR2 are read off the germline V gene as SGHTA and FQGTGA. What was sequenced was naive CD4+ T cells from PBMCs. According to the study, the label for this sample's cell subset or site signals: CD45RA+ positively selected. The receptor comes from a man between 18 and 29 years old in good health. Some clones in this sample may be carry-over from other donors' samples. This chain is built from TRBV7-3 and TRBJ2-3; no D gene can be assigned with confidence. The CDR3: CASSLAGSTDTQYF. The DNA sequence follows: TGTGCCAGCAGCTTAGCCGGGTCCACAGATACGCAGTATTTT.